These 8 T cell receptor beta chains were all obtained from the same sample, sequenced in a study of T cells in tuberculosis. Repertoires were generated with immunoSEQ multiplex PCR, while TCRdb's copy carries only in-frame clones and drops some. The data show about 22,000 clones, with about 96% seen just once and 6.2% held by the top ten. Source material: PBMCs. The receptors derive from a donor aged 10-29 years with latent tuberculosis or without tuberculosis infection.

This rearrangement joins TRBV7-9 to TRBJ1-1, with TRBD1 matching over 7 bases. This CDR3 region has 15 residues. The junction had 2 bases not matched to a gene; V was cut back by 1 base and J by 0 bases. Per germline, CDR1 SEHNR and CDR2 FQNEAQ (reference sequence). Here the CDR3 DNA reads TGTGCCAGCAGCTTAGGCAGGGGGATGAACACTGAAGCTTTCTTT. This codes for CASSLGRGMNTEAFF.

The chain joins TRBV29-1 to TRBJ2-2; TRBD1 agrees at 7 bases. Germline V CDR1 and CDR2: SQVTM, ANQGSEA. The CDR3 sequence is 14 residues long. V dropped 6 bases and J dropped 6; count of bases not matched to a gene: 10. The CDR3 is CSVVRTGRAGELFF. The CDR3 bases are TGCAGCGTCGTACGGACAGGTCGGGCCGGGGAGCTGTTTTTT.

The chain combines TRBV4-3 with TRBJ1-1, with no clear D. Germline CDR1 and CDR2: LGHNA and YSLEER. V shed 7 bases and J shed 1 base, with 10 bases lying between them. There are 13 residues in the CDR3. CDR3 DNA: TGCGCCAGCACCTCTGAGTGGAACACTGAAGCTTTCTTT. Residues: CASTSEWNTEAFF.

The chain combines TRBV28 with TRBJ2-5; TRBD2 might be the D (5 bases). This CDR3 spans 13 amino acids. Germline V CDR1 and CDR2: MDHEN, SYDVKM. The V end was cut by 6 bases, the J end by 5 bases, with 13 bases between. The CDR3 DNA reads as TGTGCCAGCAGCCCGTCTTGGAGGGAGACCCAGTACTTC. Translation: CASSPSWRETQYF. Using reference TRBV28 and TRBJ2-5 for the parts outside the CDR3, the full variable domain is DVKVTQSSRYLVKRTGEKVFLECVQDMDHENMFWYRQDPGLGLRLIYFSYDVKMKEKGDIPEGYSVSREKKERFSLILESASTNQTSMYLCASSPSWRETQYFGPGTRLLVL.

The chain combines TRBV6-1 with TRBJ2-1; D remains unclear. Trimming took 2 bases from V and 10 from J, leaving 12 bases between them. Looked up from germline, CDR1 is MNHNS and CDR2 is SASEGT. The CDR3 loop spans 13 amino acids. CDR3 amino acids: CASSEPPGGEQFF. The DNA of the CDR3 is TGTGCCAGCAGTGAACCCCCTGGCGGCGAGCAGTTCTTC.

The rearrangement uses TRBV11-2 and TRBJ2-7; 9 bases fit TRBD2. Per germline, CDR1 SGHAT and CDR2 FQNNGV. V shed 4 bases, J shed 7 bases, and the junction held 11 bases outside the gene matches. This CDR3 has 15 residues. The CDR3 reads CASSSVVAGVREQYF. CDR3 in DNA: TGTGCCAGCAGCTCCGTGGTAGCGGGAGTACGTGAGCAGTACTTC.

The CDR3 DNA reads as TGTGCCAGTAGTAGTGGCAGGGGAAATGAAGCTTTCTTT. It encodes CASSSGRGNEAFF. The rearrangement uses TRBV19 and TRBJ1-1; maybe TRBD1 (6 bases). The V end was cut by 4 bases, the J end by 7 bases, with 13 bases between. The CDR3 totals 13 residues. CDR1 LNHDA and CDR2 SQIVND come from the germline V gene (reference sequence).

This clone was observed a single time. The chain employs TRBV10-3 and TRBJ1-1; 7 bases are shared with TRBD1. The length of the CDR3 is 14 residues. V was clipped by 3 bases and J by 5 bases; unmatched bases: 6. The germline gives CDR1 ENHRY, CDR2 SYGVKD. CDR3 loop: CAISDRMTGTEAFF. The CDR3 DNA sequence: TGTGCCATCAGTGACCGCATGACAGGGACTGAAGCTTTCTTT.